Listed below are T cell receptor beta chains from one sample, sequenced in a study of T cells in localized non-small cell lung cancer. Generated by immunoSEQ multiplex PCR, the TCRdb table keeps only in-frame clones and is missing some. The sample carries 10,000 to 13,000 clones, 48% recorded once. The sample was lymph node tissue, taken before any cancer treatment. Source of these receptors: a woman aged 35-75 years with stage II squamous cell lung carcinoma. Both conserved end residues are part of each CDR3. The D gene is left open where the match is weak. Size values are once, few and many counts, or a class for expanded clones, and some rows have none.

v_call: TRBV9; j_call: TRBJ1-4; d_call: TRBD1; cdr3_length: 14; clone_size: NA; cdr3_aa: CASTDQGVHEKLFF; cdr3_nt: TGTGCCAGCACGGACCAGGGGGTACATGAAAAACTGTTTTTT
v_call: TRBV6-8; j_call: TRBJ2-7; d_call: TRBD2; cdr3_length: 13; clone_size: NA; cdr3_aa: CASREGGTYEQYF; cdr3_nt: TGTGCCAGCCGGGAGGGGGGGACCTACGAGCAGTACTTC
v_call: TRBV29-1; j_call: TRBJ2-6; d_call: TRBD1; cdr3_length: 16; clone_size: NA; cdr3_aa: CSVTGTGFSGANVLTF; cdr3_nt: TGCAGCGTCACCGGGACAGGGTTTTCTGGGGCCAACGTCCTGACTTTC
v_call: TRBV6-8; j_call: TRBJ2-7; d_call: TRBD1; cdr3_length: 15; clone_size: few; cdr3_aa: CASSYSGTGHYEQYF; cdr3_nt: TGTGCCAGCAGTTACTCGGGGACAGGGCACTACGAGCAGTACTTC
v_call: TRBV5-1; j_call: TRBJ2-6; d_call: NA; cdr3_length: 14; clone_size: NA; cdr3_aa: CATHLGSGANVLTF; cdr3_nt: TGCGCCACACATTTAGGATCGGGGGCCAACGTCCTGACTTTC
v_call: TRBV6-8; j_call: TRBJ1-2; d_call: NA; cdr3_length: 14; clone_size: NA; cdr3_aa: CASSQRGTAYGYTF; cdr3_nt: TGTGCCAGCAGTCAGCGTGGGACCGCGTATGGCTACACCTTC
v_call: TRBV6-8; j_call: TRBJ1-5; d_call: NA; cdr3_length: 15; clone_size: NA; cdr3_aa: CASTRGSVGNQPQHF; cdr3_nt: TGTGCCAGCACCAGGGGTTCAGTCGGGAATCAGCCCCAGCATTTT
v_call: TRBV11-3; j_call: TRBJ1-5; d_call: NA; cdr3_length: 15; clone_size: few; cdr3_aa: CASSLVGSLNQPQHF; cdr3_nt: TGTGCCAGCAGCTTGGTTGGCAGTTTAAATCAGCCCCAGCATTTT
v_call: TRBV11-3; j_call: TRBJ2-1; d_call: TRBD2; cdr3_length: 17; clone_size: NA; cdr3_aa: CASSQGPGLASYNEQFF; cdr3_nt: TGTGCCAGCAGCCAAGGCCCGGGACTAGCCTCCTACAATGAGCAGTTCTTC
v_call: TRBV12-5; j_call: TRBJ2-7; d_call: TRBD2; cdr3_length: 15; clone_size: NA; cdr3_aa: CASGLVLGGGYEQYF; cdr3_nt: TGTGCTAGTGGTTTGGTACTTGGGGGGGGCTACGAGCAGTACTTC
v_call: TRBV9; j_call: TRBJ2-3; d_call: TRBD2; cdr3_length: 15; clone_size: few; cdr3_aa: CASSVGGRVKDTQYF; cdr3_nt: TGTGCCAGCAGTGTAGGCGGGAGGGTCAAAGATACGCAGTATTTT
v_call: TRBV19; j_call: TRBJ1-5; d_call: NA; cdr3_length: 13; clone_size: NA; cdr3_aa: CASSIKGDQPQHF; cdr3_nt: TGTGCCAGTAGTATTAAGGGAGATCAGCCCCAGCATTTT
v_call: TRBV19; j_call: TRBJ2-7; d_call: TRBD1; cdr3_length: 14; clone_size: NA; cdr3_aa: CASTPGTGIHEQYF; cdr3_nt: TGTGCCAGTACCCCCGGGACAGGCATCCACGAGCAGTACTTC
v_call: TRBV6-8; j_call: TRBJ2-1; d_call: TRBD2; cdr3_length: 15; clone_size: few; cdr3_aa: CASGVAGGPRNEQFF; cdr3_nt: TGTGCCAGCGGGGTAGCGGGAGGGCCGAGAAATGAGCAGTTCTTC
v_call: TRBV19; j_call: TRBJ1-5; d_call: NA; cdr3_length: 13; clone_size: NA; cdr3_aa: CASSQGPQQPQHF; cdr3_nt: TGTGCCAGTAGTCAAGGACCACAACAGCCCCAGCATTTT
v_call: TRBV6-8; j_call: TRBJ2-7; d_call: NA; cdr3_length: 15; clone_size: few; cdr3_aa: CASSYSSPSVYEQYF; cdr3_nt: TGTGCCAGCAGTTACTCGTCACCTTCGGTCTACGAGCAGTACTTC
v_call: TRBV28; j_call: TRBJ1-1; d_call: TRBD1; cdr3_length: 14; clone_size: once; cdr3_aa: CASTLRTGGTEAFF; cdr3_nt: TGTGCCAGCACCCTCCGGACAGGGGGGACTGAAGCTTTCTTT
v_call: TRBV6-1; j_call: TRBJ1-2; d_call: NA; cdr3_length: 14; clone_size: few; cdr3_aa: CASSEGRAVYGYTF; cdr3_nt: TGTGCCAGCAGTGAAGGGCGGGCGGTCTATGGCTACACCTTC
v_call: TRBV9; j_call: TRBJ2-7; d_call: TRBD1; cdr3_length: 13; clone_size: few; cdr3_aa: CASSVGTGDEQYF; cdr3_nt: TGTGCCAGCAGCGTAGGGACAGGGGACGAGCAGTACTTC
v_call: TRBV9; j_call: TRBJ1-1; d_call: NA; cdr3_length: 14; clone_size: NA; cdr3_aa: CASSVTGGDTEAFF; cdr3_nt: TGTGCCAGCAGCGTAACTGGGGGGGACACTGAAGCTTTCTTT
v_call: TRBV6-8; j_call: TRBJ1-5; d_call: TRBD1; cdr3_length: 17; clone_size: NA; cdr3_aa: CASSYSLGDRGNQPQHF; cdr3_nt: TGTGCCAGCAGTTACTCTCTTGGGGACAGGGGCAATCAGCCCCAGCATTTT